What follows is one T cell receptor (beta chain) and its context. The target antigen is unknown. Amplified TCR beta CDR3 regions were obtained using RNA transcripts as template. After a first-round RT-PCR with HTBI primers, a second-round multiplex PCR was run. TCRdb re-analysed the multiplex PCR reads in MiXCR, keeping a single row per CDR3 protein. This table has roughly 500,000 distinct CDR3 sequences, approximately 15% appearing once. This specimen belongs to a study of Graves' ophthalmopathy and Graves' hyperthyroidism. At the level of the study: Untreated patients at initial diagnosis provided peripheral blood. Overall study findings and caveats: Ophthalmopathy could be told apart from stable hyperthyroidism by a 13-signature model (approximately 91% sensitivity, over 65% specificity).

Moderate-to-severe activity, CAS ≥3, NOSPECS ≥4 and duration under 3 months were recorded for donors with ophthalmopathy. V lost 3 bases to trimming and J lost 0 bases, with 18 bases between them. The germline CDR1 and CDR2 sequences are MGHRA and YSYEKL. The CDR3 sequence is 19 residues long. J is TRBJ2-6 and V is TRBV4-1; D is possibly TRBD1 or TRBD2 (5 bases each). Sequencing used blood. The sequence derives from a woman aged 30 to 39 with Graves' ophthalmopathy. CDR3 residues: CASSQGLAGPSSGANVLTF. CDR3 DNA: TGCGCCAGCAGCCAGGGGCTTGCGGGCCCGAGCTCTGGGGCCAACGTCCTGACTTTC.